The 29 T cell receptor beta chains below were found in one sample sequenced in a study of human T cells and chemical hapten exposure. From the RACE reads, TCRdb called clonotypes with MiXCR, one entry per CDR3 protein. The table has approximately 50,000 distinct CDR3 sequences, 9.9% seen once. The time point denotes: patch test 3, about 24 weeks after DPC sensitization. Treatment given: therapeutic diphenylcyclopropenone sensitization with weekly scalp DPC. Material: whole blood, obtained in connection with sensitization to the hapten diphenylcyclopropenone (DPC). These receptors were taken from a middle-aged woman with alopecia areata. Some clones in this sample may be carry-over from other donors' samples.

At least ten counts were recorded for this clonotype. The V and J genes are TRBV2 and TRBJ2-7, with TRBD2 identical over 9 bases. J lost 6 bases, V lost 10 bases, and 10 bases had no gene match. Per the germline V gene, CDR1 is SNHLY and CDR2 is FYNNEI. This CDR3 has 13 residues. The CDR3 nucleotides read TGTGCCACCAAACAGGGACTAGCTGGCGAGCAGTACTTC. Its protein is CATKQGLAGEQYF.

A few counts support this clonotype. The chain recombines TRBV7-2 with TRBJ2-7, with TRBD1 matching over 10 bases. The J segment lost 5 bases and the V segment lost 7 bases, leaving 5 bases of the junction unmatched. The CDR3 length is 13 residues. CDR1 is SGHTA, CDR2 FQGNSA, per germline. The CDR3 DNA is TGTGCCAGCAAAGACAGGGGGCGAAACGAGCAGTACTTC. It translates to CASKDRGRNEQYF.

This clonotype was seen ten or more times. This chain links TRBV4-1 with TRBJ2-1; 13 nucleotides match TRBD2. Germline assignment: CDR1 MGHRA and CDR2 YSYEKL. This CDR3 comprises 15 residues. V gave up 6 bases and J gave up 5 bases; unmatched junction bases: 4. The chain's CDR3 is CASSRTSGGDNEQFF. The CDR3 region has the DNA TGCGCCAGCAGTCGTACTAGCGGGGGGGACAATGAGCAGTTCTTC.

The gene calls are TRBV19 and TRBJ2-1, with 15 bases lining up with TRBD2. V dropped 3 bases and J dropped 5; count of bases not matched to a gene: 5. CDR1 is LNHDA and CDR2 is SQIVND in the germline V gene (reference sequence). The CDR3 spans 17 residues. The CDR3 DNA reads as TGTGCCAGTAGTATTGGACTAGCGGGGGGGCAAAACAATGAGCAGTTCTTC. Translation: CASSIGLAGGQNNEQFF.

CDR3 sequence reads: CSARSLAGDLNTDTQYF. As DNA, the CDR3 is TGCAGTGCTAGAAGTCTAGCGGGGGACCTTAACACAGATACGCAGTATTTT. The chain is built from TRBV20-1 and TRBJ2-3, with 10 positions matching TRBD2. Trimming at V came to 2 bases and at J to 2 bases, leaving 10 bases not matched to a gene. From germline, CDR1 is DFQATT and CDR2 SNEGSKA (reference sequence). This CDR3 spans 17 amino acids.

This clonotype occurred a few times. The CDR3 sequence is CSVEETDIYGYTF. CDR3 sequence (DNA): TGCAGCGTTGAAGAAACAGACATCTATGGCTACACCTTC. The chain is built from TRBV29-1 and TRBJ1-2; D unresolved. Trimming removed 0 bases from V and 4 bases from J, with 9 bases in between. This CDR3 spans 13 amino acids. Germline assignment: CDR1 SQVTM and CDR2 ANQGSEA.

This clonotype has at least ten counts. The chain carries TRBV28 and TRBJ2-1; D is ambiguous. Trimming left V 3 bases short and J 3 bases short, with 9 bases between. Germline V gene sequence: CDR1 MDHEN, CDR2 SYDVKM. The CDR3 is 14 residues long. The chain's CDR3 is CASSFNKIYNEQFF. The DNA of the CDR3 is TGTGCCAGCAGTTTTAATAAAATCTACAATGAGCAGTTCTTC.

This clonotype has at least ten counts. The V gene is TRBV7-7, the J gene TRBJ2-3; 7 bases match TRBD1. Per germline, CDR1 SSHAT and CDR2 FNYEAQ (reference sequence). V lost 5 bases and J lost 1; bases outside the gene matches: 18. CDR3 length: 19 amino acids. DNA for the CDR3: TGTGCCAGCAGCCAAGGGGGCAGATCGCCCATCCGGGGCACAGATACGCAGTATTTT. It specifies CASSQGGRSPIRGTDTQYF.

This clonotype was picked up many times. J is TRBJ2-4 and V is TRBV28; either TRBD1 or TRBD2 may fit D (5 bases each). Trimming took 8 bases from V and 13 from J, leaving 24 bases between them. CDR1 and CDR2 (germline): MDHEN, SYDVKM. The CDR3 is 14 amino acids. The CDR3 DNA reads TGTGCCAGCGGCCGGGACGGTCTTGTATTAGCCCAGTACTTC. Translating gives CASGRDGLVLAQYF.

The genes are TRBV7-3 and TRBJ2-1; 9 bases match TRBD2. Germline V gene lookup returns CDR1 SGHTA and CDR2 FQGTGA. After removal of 5 bases from V and 0 bases from J, the junction contained 11 bases not matched to a gene. The CDR3 is made up of 18 amino acids. The CDR3 spells CASSPGIAGASSYNEQFF. The CDR3 region has the DNA TGTGCCAGCAGCCCCGGGATAGCGGGGGCGAGCTCCTACAATGAGCAGTTCTTC.

Only a few counts were recorded for this clonotype. The V and J genes are TRBV18 and TRBJ1-2; D unresolved. The V gene's germline CDR1 is KGHSH and CDR2 LQKENI. CDR3 size: 15 residues. V shed 2 bases and J shed 2 bases, with 12 bases lying between them. The CDR3 DNA follows: TGTGCCAGCTCACCAGGGCTGGGCCCCAACTATGGCTACACCTTC. Translated: CASSPGLGPNYGYTF.

This clonotype appeared many times. The chain is built from TRBV12-3 or TRBV12-4 and TRBJ1-2; possible D gene TRBD1, 6 bases. The CDR3 contains 17 residues. Between the trimmed V and J ends, which lost 6 bases and 0 bases, there was a span of 20 bases. This CDR3 reads CASSQTGQTIANYGYTF. CDR3 nucleotides: TGTGCCAGCAGCCAAACCGGACAGACGATCGCTAACTATGGCTACACCTTC.

The V call is TRBV13, the J call TRBJ1-6, with D unclear. The CDR3 totals 20 residues. Germline lookup yields CDR1 PRHDT and CDR2 FYEKMQ (reference sequence). Trimming pared 6 bases from V and 0 bases from J, leaving 24 bases between. Here the CDR3 DNA reads TGTGCCAGCAGACCCCTGGCGGATAGAGGGAGGAGCTCCTATAATTCACCCCTCCACTTT. It translates to CASRPLADRGRSSYNSPLHF.

This clonotype has a count of ten or more. The chain uses TRBV12-3 or TRBV12-4 and TRBJ2-1, with D possibly called TRBD1 or TRBD2 (5 bases each). V shed 4 bases and J shed 7 bases, with 11 bases lying between them. This CDR3 contains 13 residues. The CDR3 region is CASSSQGVNEQFF. CDR3 DNA sequence: TGTGCCAGCAGTTCCCAGGGAGTGAATGAGCAGTTCTTC.

This clonotype is a singleton in its sample. This chain links TRBV6-5 with TRBJ1-1; 10 bases agree with TRBD1. The germline V gene encodes CDR1 MNHEY and CDR2 SVGAGI. J gave up 10 bases and V 6 bases, and 20 bases lay outside the gene matches. The CDR3 consists of 17 residues. The CDR3 sequence: CASSYARQGAALAGAFF. The CDR3 DNA reads TGTGCCAGCAGCTATGCAAGACAGGGGGCAGCCCTTGCCGGAGCTTTCTTT.

This clonotype was recorded once. This chain connects TRBV20-1 to TRBJ2-2; the match to TRBD2 covers 9 bases. The J segment lost 5 bases and the V segment lost 2 bases, leaving 6 bases of the junction unmatched. The V gene's germline CDR1 is DFQATT and CDR2 SNEGSKA (reference sequence). The CDR3 length is 15 residues. The CDR3 protein is CSARIAGVGTGELFF. As DNA, the CDR3 is TGCAGTGCTAGAATAGCGGGAGTGGGAACCGGGGAGCTGTTTTTT.

At least ten counts were recorded for this clonotype. The chain employs TRBV7-2 and TRBJ2-5; D is ambiguous. The CDR3 length is 11 residues. CDR1 and CDR2 (germline): SGHTA, FQGNSA. The germline V and J ends were trimmed by 2 bases and 5 bases, with 3 bases remaining between them. CDR3 sequence: CASSLTETQYF. CDR3 nucleotide sequence: TGTGCCAGCAGCTTAACGGAGACCCAGTACTTC.

This rearrangement joins TRBV7-2 to TRBJ2-4; possibly TRBD1 or TRBD2 for D (5 bases each). Trimming took off 3 bases at V and 5 bases at J, with 11 bases between the two ends. The CDR3 loop spans 14 amino acids. Germline V lookup: CDR1 SGHTA, CDR2 FQGNSA. CDR3: CASSFRDVQNIQYF. The CDR3 DNA reads TGTGCCAGCAGCTTCCGGGACGTTCAAAACATTCAGTACTTC.

The CDR3 region is CSARTGGAYDNEQFF. DNA of the CDR3: TGCAGTGCTAGAACCGGGGGGGCCTATGACAATGAGCAGTTCTTC. The chain couples TRBV20-1 to TRBJ2-1, with TRBD2 identical over 8 bases. This CDR3 is built from 15 residues. The germline V gene encodes CDR1 DFQATT and CDR2 SNEGSKA (reference sequence). The ends lost 2 bases at V and 5 bases at J; junction bases unmatched: 8.

This clonotype appeared many times. The CDR3 DNA follows: TGTGCCAGCAATGACAGGTTTCAACAGCCCCAGCATTTT. Translated: CASNDRFQQPQHF. This chain joins TRBV28 and TRBJ1-5, with a weak D call TRBD1 (6 bases). Trimming removed 7 bases at V and 7 bases at J, with 14 bases between. The CDR3 contains 13 residues. Germline CDR1 and CDR2: MDHEN and SYDVKM. The entire variable domain, with the rest obtained from reference TRBV28 and TRBJ1-5, is as follows: DVKVTQSSRYLVKRTGEKVFLECVQDMDHENMFWYRQDPGLGLRLIYFSYDVKMKEKGDIPEGYSVSREKKERFSLILESASTNQTSMYLCASNDRFQQPQHFGDGTRLSIL.

This clonotype has only a few counts. J is TRBJ2-5 and V is TRBV19, with a tentative D call TRBD2 (5 bases). Per the germline V gene, CDR1 is LNHDA and CDR2 is SQIVND (reference sequence). The V end was cut by 10 bases, the J end by 5 bases, with 17 bases between. The CDR3 consists of 13 residues. CDR3 nucleotides: TGTGCCACACGGGCGGGTAACGGGGAGACCCAGTACTTC. This translates into CATRAGNGETQYF.

This clonotype was seen many times. The chain recombines TRBV20-1 with TRBJ2-7; 11 positions agree with TRBD2. V was clipped by 5 bases and J by 0 bases; unmatched bases: 3. CDR1 is DFQATT, CDR2 SNEGSKA, per germline (reference sequence). The CDR3 extends over 14 amino acids. CDR3 residues: CSAPLAGASYEQYF. In DNA form, the CDR3 reads TGCAGTGCTCCACTAGCGGGGGCCTCCTACGAGCAGTACTTC.

V and J are TRBV9 and TRBJ1-4; TRBD1 agrees at 7 bases. The CDR3 has 15 amino acids. V lost 8 bases and J lost 6; bases outside the gene matches: 13. Per germline, CDR1 SGDLS and CDR2 YYNGEE. CDR3 loop: CASRQGGGLDEKLFF. The CDR3 DNA follows: TGTGCCAGTCGTCAAGGAGGGGGCTTGGATGAAAAACTGTTTTTT.

This clonotype was counted between two and nine times. The gene calls are TRBV5-5 and TRBJ1-5; maybe TRBD1 (5 bases). Germline lookup yields CDR1 SGHKS and CDR2 YYEKEE (reference sequence). The V end lost 4 bases, the J end lost 7 bases, and 21 bases lay between the germline ends. The CDR3 runs 16 residues. CDR3 DNA sequence: TGTGCCAGCAGCCCCTACTTATGGGGGTGGAACCAGCCCCAGCATTTT. Translating gives CASSPYLWGWNQPQHF.

This clonotype has a count of ten or more. The V and J genes are TRBV5-4 and TRBJ2-2; 8 bases line up with TRBD1. This CDR3 spans 16 amino acids. J lost 7 bases, V lost 1 base, and 9 bases had no gene match. Germline CDR1 SGHNT, CDR2 YYREEE (reference sequence). The CDR3 spells CASSLSGQGLDGELFF. In nucleotides, the CDR3 is TGTGCCAGCAGCTTGTCTGGACAGGGCCTTGACGGGGAGCTGTTTTTT.

This clonotype was recorded many times. The V and J genes are TRBV7-9 and TRBJ1-1; D not certain. With 8 bases removed from V and 5 bases from J, the gap between germline ends came to 9 bases. The CDR3 runs 11 residues. CDR1 is SEHNR and CDR2 is FQNEAQ in the germline V gene (reference sequence). The CDR3 nucleotides are TGTGCCAGCCGATCGGAAACTGAAGCTTTCTTT. Translated: CASRSETEAFF. Drawing the rest from reference TRBV7-9 and TRBJ1-1, the complete variable domain is DTGVSQNPRHKITKRGQNVTFRCDPISEHNRLYWYRQTLGQGPEFLTYFQNEAQLEKSRLLSDRFSAERPKGSFSTLEIQRTEQGDSAMYLCASRSETEAFFGQGTRLTVV.

The rearrangement joins TRBV9 to TRBJ1-4, with a weak D call TRBD1 (6 bases). The CDR3 is made up of 14 amino acids. V was clipped by 4 bases and J by 4 bases, with 11 bases between them. The germline gives CDR1 SGDLS, CDR2 YYNGEE. DNA of the CDR3: TGTGCCAGCAGCCTAGGACAGAATAATGAAAAACTGTTTTTT. Amino acids: CASSLGQNNEKLFF.

There are many counts of this clonotype. The rearrangement uses TRBV30 and TRBJ1-4; 7 bases fit TRBD1. Germline lookup yields CDR1 GTSNPN and CDR2 SVGIG (reference sequence). The CDR3 contains 14 residues. J was trimmed by 8 bases and V by 3 bases; bases with no gene match: 9. The CDR3: CAWRVDRASEKLFF. CDR3 nucleotide sequence: TGTGCCTGGAGGGTAGACAGGGCCAGCGAAAAACTGTTTTTT.

The chain uses TRBV9 and TRBJ1-4; D is perhaps TRBD1 (6 bases). The CDR3 has 12 amino acids. Trimming pared 5 bases from V and 8 bases from J, leaving 10 bases between. From germline, CDR1 is SGDLS and CDR2 YYNGEE. CDR3 DNA: TGTGCCAGCAGTGGGGGCGGAGAAAAACTGTTTTTT. This codes for CASSGGGEKLFF. The full variable domain, its missing parts supplied by reference TRBV9 and TRBJ1-4, is DSGVTQTPKHLITATGQRVTLRCSPRSGDLSVYWYQQSLDQGLQFLIQYYNGEERAKGNILERFSAQQFPDLHSELNLSSLELGDSALYFCASSGGGEKLFFGSGTQLSVL.